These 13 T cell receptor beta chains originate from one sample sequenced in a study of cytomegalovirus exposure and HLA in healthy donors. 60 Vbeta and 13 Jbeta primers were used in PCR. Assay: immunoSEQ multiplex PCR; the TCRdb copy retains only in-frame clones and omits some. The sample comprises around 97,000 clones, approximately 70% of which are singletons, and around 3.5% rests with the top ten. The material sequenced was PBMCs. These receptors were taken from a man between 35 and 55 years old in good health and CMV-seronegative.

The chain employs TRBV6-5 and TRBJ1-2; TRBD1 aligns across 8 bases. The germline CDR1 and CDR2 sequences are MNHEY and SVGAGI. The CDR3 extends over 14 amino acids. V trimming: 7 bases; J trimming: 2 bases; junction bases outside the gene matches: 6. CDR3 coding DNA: TGTGCCAGCAATCAGGGGGCGGGGAACTATGGCTACACCTTC. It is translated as CASNQGAGNYGYTF.

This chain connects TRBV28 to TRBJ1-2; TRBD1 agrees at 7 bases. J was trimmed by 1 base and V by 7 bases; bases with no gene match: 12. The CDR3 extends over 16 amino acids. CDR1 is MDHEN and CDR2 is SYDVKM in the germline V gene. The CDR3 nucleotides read TGTGCCAGCACCCTAGCGGGACAGTTATTTAACTATGGCTACACCTTC. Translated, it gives CASTLAGQLFNYGYTF.

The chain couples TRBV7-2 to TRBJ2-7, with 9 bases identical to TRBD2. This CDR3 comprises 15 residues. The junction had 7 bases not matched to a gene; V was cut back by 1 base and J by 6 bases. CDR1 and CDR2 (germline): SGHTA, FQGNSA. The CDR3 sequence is CASSLGGSGGSEQYF. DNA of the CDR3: TGTGCCAGCAGCTTAGGAGGTAGCGGGGGATCCGAGCAGTACTTC.

The CDR3 nucleotides are TGTGCCACGGCCACGGGGGGCCCCTACAATGAGCAGTTCTTC. Protein: CATATGGPYNEQFF. The chain is built from TRBV5-6 and TRBJ2-1; D perhaps matches TRBD2 (7 bases). Germline CDR1 reads SGHDT; CDR2 reads YYEEEE. V was trimmed by 9 bases and J by 2 bases, leaving 15 bases between them. The CDR3 extends over 14 amino acids.

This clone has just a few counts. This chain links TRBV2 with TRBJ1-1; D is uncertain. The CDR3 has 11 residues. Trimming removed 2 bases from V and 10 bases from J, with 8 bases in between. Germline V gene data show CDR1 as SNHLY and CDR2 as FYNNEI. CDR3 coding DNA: TGTGCCAGCAGTGAAATGGGAGGAGCTTTCTTT. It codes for CASSEMGGAFF. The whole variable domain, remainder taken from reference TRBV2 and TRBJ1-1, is EPEVTQTPSHQVTQMGQEVILRCVPISNHLYFYWYRQILGQKVEFLVSFYNNEISEKSEIFDDQFSVERPDGSNFTLKIRSTKLEDSAMYFCASSEMGGAFFGQGTRLTVV.

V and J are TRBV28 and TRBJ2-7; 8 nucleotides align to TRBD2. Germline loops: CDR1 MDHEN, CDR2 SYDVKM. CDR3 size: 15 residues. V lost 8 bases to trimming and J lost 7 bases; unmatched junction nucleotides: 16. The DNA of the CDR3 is TGTGCCAGCCACCAATCGGCGGGGGGCGGCCTGGAGCAGTACTTC. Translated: CASHQSAGGGLEQYF. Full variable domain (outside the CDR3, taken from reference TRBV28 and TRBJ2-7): DVKVTQSSRYLVKRTGEKVFLECVQDMDHENMFWYRQDPGLGLRLIYFSYDVKMKEKGDIPEGYSVSREKKERFSLILESASTNQTSMYLCASHQSAGGGLEQYFGPGTRLTVT.

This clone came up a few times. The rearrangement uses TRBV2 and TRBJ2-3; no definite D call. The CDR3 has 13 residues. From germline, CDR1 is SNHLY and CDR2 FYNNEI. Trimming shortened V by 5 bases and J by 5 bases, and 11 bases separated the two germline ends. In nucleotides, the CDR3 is TGTGCCAGCAGTTTTGAAGCAAGAGATACGCAGTATTTT. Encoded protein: CASSFEARDTQYF.

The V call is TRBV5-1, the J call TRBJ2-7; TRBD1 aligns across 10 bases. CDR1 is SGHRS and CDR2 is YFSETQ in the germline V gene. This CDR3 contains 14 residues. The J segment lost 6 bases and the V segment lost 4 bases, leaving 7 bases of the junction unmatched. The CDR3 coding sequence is TGCGCCAGCAGCGCCAGGACAGGGGGTGGCGAGCAGTACTTC. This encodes CASSARTGGGEQYF.

The CDR3 reads CASTKTSGEANEQFF. The CDR3 nucleotides are TGTGCCAGCACCAAAACTAGCGGGGAGGCCAATGAGCAGTTCTTC. The V gene is TRBV28, the J gene TRBJ2-1; TRBD2 aligns across 10 bases. Germline loops: CDR1 MDHEN, CDR2 SYDVKM. This CDR3 has 15 residues. V dropped 7 bases and J dropped 6; count of bases not matched to a gene: 9.

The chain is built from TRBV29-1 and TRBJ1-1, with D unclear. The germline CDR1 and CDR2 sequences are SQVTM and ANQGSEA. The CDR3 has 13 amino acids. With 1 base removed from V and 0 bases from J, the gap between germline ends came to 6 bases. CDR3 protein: CSVEVSMNTEAFF. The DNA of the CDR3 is TGCAGCGTTGAAGTCAGTATGAACACTGAAGCTTTCTTT.

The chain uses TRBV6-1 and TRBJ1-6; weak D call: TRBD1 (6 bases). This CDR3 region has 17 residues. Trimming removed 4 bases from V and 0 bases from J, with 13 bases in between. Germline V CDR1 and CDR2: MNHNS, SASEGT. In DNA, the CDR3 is TGTGCCAGCAGTGTACAGCCGGACAGCTCCTATAATTCACCCCTCCACTTT. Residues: CASSVQPDSSYNSPLHF.

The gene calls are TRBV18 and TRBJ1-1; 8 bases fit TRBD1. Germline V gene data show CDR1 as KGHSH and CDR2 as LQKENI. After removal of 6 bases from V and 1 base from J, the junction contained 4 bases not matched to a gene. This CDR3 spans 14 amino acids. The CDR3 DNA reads TGTGCCAGCTCGCTGGACAGGGCGAACACTGAAGCTTTCTTT. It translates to CASSLDRANTEAFF. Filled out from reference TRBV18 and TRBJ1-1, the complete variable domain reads NAGVMQNPRHLVRRRGQEARLRCSPMKGHSHVYWYRQLPEEGLKFMVYLQKENIIDESGMPKERFSAEFPKEGPSILRIQQVVRGDSAAYFCASSLDRANTEAFFGQGTRLTVV.

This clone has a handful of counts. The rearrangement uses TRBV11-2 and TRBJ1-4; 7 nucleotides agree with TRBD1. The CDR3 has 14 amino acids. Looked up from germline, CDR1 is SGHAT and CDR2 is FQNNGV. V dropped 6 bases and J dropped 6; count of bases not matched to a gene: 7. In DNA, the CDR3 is TGTGCCAGCAGTAGACAGGGAGGCTATGAAAAACTGTTTTTT. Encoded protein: CASSRQGGYEKLFF.